A selection of T cell receptor beta chains follows, all from one sample in a study of Ad26.COV2.S vaccination and SARS-CoV-2 variants. Sequenced by immunoSEQ multiplex PCR; TCRdb stores in-frame clones only, minus some. The table has a few hundred thousand clones, around 90% seen once. The source material was peripheral blood, sampled in a trial of Ad26.COV2.S vaccine versus placebo. These receptors all stem from a person between 18 and 65 years old who received the Ad26.COV2.S COVID-19 vaccine or a placebo. The CDR3 runs from the conserved cysteine through the conserved F or W. The D gene is left open where the match is weak. Clone size appears in some rows only: once, few, many, or a class for an expanded clone.

once	TRBV5-4	14	.	TRBJ2-3	CASSLVTGSDTQYF	TGTGCCAGCAGCTTGGTTACGGGCTCAGATACGCAGTATTTT
few	TRBV2	11	.	TRBJ2-5	CASTARETQYF	TGTGCCAGCACCGCCCGGGAGACCCAGTACTTC
.	TRBV3-1/TRBV3-2	12	.	TRBJ1-1	CASSQANTEAFF	TGTGCCAGCAGCCAAGCAAACACTGAAGCTTTCTTT
.	TRBV5-8	17	.	TRBJ1-1	CASSPGTLKGLNTEAFF	TGTGCCAGCAGCCCAGGGACTCTAAAAGGGTTGAACACTGAAGCTTTCTTT
.	TRBV7-2	15	TRBD2	TRBJ2-7	CASSRGTSGSYEQYF	TGTGCCAGCAGCCGCGGGACTAGCGGTTCCTACGAGCAGTACTTC
.	TRBV19	18	.	TRBJ1-5	CASSIDYRRGAGHQPQHF	TGTGCCAGTAGTATAGATTATCGTCGGGGCGCCGGGCATCAGCCCCAGCATTTT
.	TRBV5-6	13	.	TRBJ1-4	CASSLFNRDNLFF	TGTGCCAGCAGCTTGTTTAACAGGGACAATCTGTTTTTT
.	TRBV4-2	15	.	TRBJ1-2	CASSQALRVAYGYTF	TGTGCCAGCAGCCAAGCTCTCAGGGTGGCCTATGGCTACACCTTC
.	TRBV5-4	15	.	TRBJ2-7	CASSFVGQSAYEQYF	TGTGCCAGCAGCTTCGTTGGACAGTCTGCCTACGAGCAGTACTTC
.	TRBV3-1/TRBV3-2	16	.	TRBJ1-3	CASSQDGALSGNTIYF	TGTGCCAGCAGCCAAGATGGGGCCCTCTCTGGAAACACCATATATTTT
.	TRBV29-1	13	.	TRBJ2-5	CSVFRGAQETQYF	TGCAGCGTTTTCAGGGGGGCCCAAGAGACCCAGTACTTC
.	TRBV5-6	18	.	TRBJ1-1	CASSRPPSDWPSTLEAFF	TGTGCCAGCAGCCGTCCTCCCTCGGACTGGCCCTCCACTCTTGAAGCTTTCTTT
.	TRBV6-2/TRBV6-3	15	.	TRBJ1-2	CASSYCPGRGYGYTF	TGTGCCAGCAGTTACTGTCCGGGACGGGGATATGGCTACACCTTC
.	TRBV11-2	12	.	TRBJ2-7	CASSLDWNEQYF	TGTGCCAGCAGCTTAGATTGGAACGAGCAGTACTTC
.	TRBV7-9	14	.	TRBJ2-3	CASSPAGNTDTQYF	TGTGCCAGCAGCCCAGCCGGCAACACAGATACGCAGTATTTT
.	TRBV5-1	15	TRBD1	TRBJ1-4	CASRSTGTGGQKLFF	TGCGCCAGCAGAAGCACCGGGACAGGGGGCCAAAAACTGTTTTTT
few	TRBV4-1	15	TRBD2	TRBJ2-1	CASSLGLAGGNEQFF	TGCGCCAGCAGCCTAGGACTAGCGGGGGGTAATGAGCAGTTCTTC
.	TRBV7-3	19	TRBD2	TRBJ2-1	CASSLFGLRSSGRINEQFF	TGTGCCAGCAGCTTATTTGGACTTCGGTCTAGCGGACGAATCAATGAGCAGTTCTTC
.	TRBV27	15	TRBD2	TRBJ2-1	CASSLSASGYNEQFF	TGTGCCAGCAGTTTATCCGCTAGCGGATACAATGAGCAGTTCTTC
.	TRBV27	13	.	TRBJ2-1	CASSLPHLAEQFF	TGTGCCAGCAGTCTTCCTCACCTAGCGGAGCAGTTCTTC
.	TRBV30	16	TRBD1	TRBJ1-6	CAWSSSDRGYNSPLHF	TGTGCCTGGAGTTCATCCGACAGGGGCTATAATTCACCCCTCCACTTT
.	TRBV19	17	TRBD1	TRBJ1-1	CASSIDRQGHLNTEAFF	TGTGCCAGTAGTATAGACCGACAGGGGCACTTGAACACTGAAGCTTTCTTT
.	TRBV13	20	TRBD2	TRBJ2-1	CASSKSGLAGGSNGDNEQFF	TGTGCCAGCAGCAAATCGGGACTAGCGGGAGGTTCGAATGGGGACAATGAGCAGTTCTTC
.	TRBV20-1	16	.	TRBJ2-5	CSASSGRSVPQETQYF	TGCAGTGCTAGTAGTGGGAGGTCAGTCCCCCAAGAGACCCAGTACTTC
.	TRBV27	12	.	TRBJ1-6	CASRLGNSPLHF	TGTGCCAGCAGGTTAGGGAATTCACCCCTCCACTTT
once	TRBV28	13	.	TRBJ2-5	CASSLQQVATQYF	TGTGCCAGCAGTTTGCAACAGGTAGCGACCCAGTACTTC
.	TRBV14	13	TRBD2	TRBJ2-3	CASSQTQAGAQYF	TGTGCCAGCAGCCAAACTCAGGCGGGAGCGCAGTATTTT
.	TRBV11-1	12	.	TRBJ2-7	CASSLLGTHQYF	TGTGCCAGCAGCTTATTGGGGACCCATCAGTACTTC
few	TRBV6-6	16	.	TRBJ2-7	CASSYSGPLGVYEQYF	TGTGCCAGCAGTTACTCGGGACCCTTGGGGGTCTACGAGCAGTACTTC
few	TRBV9	16	TRBD2	TRBJ2-1	CASSATGLALNNEQFF	TGTGCCAGCAGCGCCACGGGACTAGCGCTGAACAATGAGCAGTTCTTC
.	TRBV27	13	TRBD1	TRBJ2-7	CASGRDRDYEQYF	TGTGCCAGCGGCCGGGACAGGGACTACGAGCAGTACTTC
.	TRBV11-3	16	TRBD2	TRBJ2-1	CASSLEGGRARNEQFF	TGTGCCAGCAGCTTAGAGGGCGGGAGGGCCCGGAATGAGCAGTTCTTC
once	TRBV3-1/TRBV3-2	16	TRBD2	TRBJ2-7	CASSQEQSGRLHEQYF	TGTGCCAGCAGCCAAGAACAGAGCGGGAGGCTCCACGAGCAGTACTTC
.	TRBV10-3	13	.	TRBJ2-7	CATKKVSFYEQYF	TGTGCCACCAAAAAGGTATCCTTCTACGAGCAGTACTTC
.	TRBV7-9	15	TRBD2	TRBJ2-1	CASSLGREFDNEQFF	TGTGCCAGCAGCTTAGGGCGGGAGTTTGACAATGAGCAGTTCTTC
.	TRBV5-1	16	TRBD1	TRBJ2-7	CASSLGVRDRSYEQYF	TGCGCCAGCAGCTTGGGGGTAAGGGACAGGTCCTACGAGCAGTACTTC
.	TRBV19	17	TRBD1	TRBJ1-5	CASSRDPGQGRNQPQHF	TGTGCCAGTAGTAGAGACCCGGGACAGGGGAGAAATCAGCCCCAGCATTTT
.	TRBV19	16	TRBD1	TRBJ1-5	CASSPETGRYFQPQHF	TGTGCCAGTAGTCCAGAGACAGGGCGATATTTTCAGCCCCAGCATTTT